The sequence of this TCR beta chain was determined in a study of a mutant IDH1 vaccine in newly diagnosed glioma. Concerning this clone itself: Antigen unknown.

Time point reported: baseline, week 1 (first vaccination visit). Treatment described: pre-vaccination baseline after standard-of-care therapy. This table comes from immunoSEQ multiplex PCR, and its TCRdb copy is limited to in-frame clones, with some not included. The sample records about 68,000 clones, 79% being singletons. With 4 bases clipped from V and 2 bases from J, the junction kept 7 bases outside the gene matches. This CDR3 is built from 15 residues. CDR1 is SGHRS and CDR2 is YFSETQ in the germline V gene. Points from the study as a whole: Detectable vaccine-induced immune responses arose in 93.3% of patients.

The chain joins TRBV5-1 to TRBJ2-7, with TRBD1 matching 9 bases. This receptor was obtained from a man aged 50-60 years with glioma. The sequencing used PBMCs, collected from a glioma patient treated with radiotherapy, temozolomide or both. The CDR3 sequence: CASSKQGARPYEQYF. The CDR3 region has the DNA TGCGCCAGCAGCAAACAGGGGGCAAGGCCCTACGAGCAGTACTTC.